These T cell receptor beta chains were read from a single sample in a study of OX40 agonist ivuxolimab in advanced cancers. Some clones are missing from TCRdb's copy, which holds only in-frame ones; the method was immunoSEQ multiplex PCR. The data show 40,000 to 60,000 clones, 70% to 90% seen once. The specimen comprised CD4+ or CD8+ T cells sorted from blood, sampled in a trial of the OX40 agonist ivuxolimab. All receptors derive from an adult with an advanced solid tumor such as melanoma, head and neck, liver or kidney cancer. CDR3s include the opening cysteine and the closing phenylalanine or tryptophan. A D gene is named only where the DNA matches it firmly. Some rows have no size entry. The others give once, few or many, or a class for an expanded clone.

>NA|TRBV27|14|NA|TRBJ1-1
CASSLFWENTEAFF
TGTGCCAGCAGTTTATTTTGGGAGAACACTGAAGCTTTCTTT
>TRBD2|TRBV5-5|16|NA|TRBJ2-1
CASSLSWTSGIDEQFF
TGTGCCAGCAGCTTGAGCTGGACTAGCGGGATAGATGAGCAGTTCTTC
>TRBD1|TRBV10-3|12|once|TRBJ2-1
CAIRGQVNEQFF
TGTGCCATCAGGGGACAGGTCAATGAGCAGTTCTTC
>NA|TRBV5-1|14|NA|TRBJ2-3
CASSFGGSTDTQYF
TGCGCCAGCAGCTTCGGAGGTAGCACAGATACGCAGTATTTT
>NA|TRBV6-1|13|once|TRBJ1-3
CASSIASGNTIYF
TGTGCCAGCAGTATCGCTTCTGGAAACACCATATATTTT
>NA|TRBV19|12|NA|TRBJ2-2
CASRASTGELFF
TGTGCCAGTAGGGCCTCCACCGGGGAGCTGTTTTTT
>NA|TRBV15|11|once|TRBJ2-7
CATSTPYEQYF
TGTGCCACCAGCACCCCTTACGAGCAGTACTTC
>NA|TRBV2|12|NA|TRBJ2-1
CASYGGQGEQFF
TGTGCCAGCTATGGGGGGCAAGGTGAGCAGTTCTTC
>NA|TRBV4-1|15|NA|TRBJ1-3
CASSQRTDSGNTIYF
TGCGCCAGCAGCCAGCGGACAGACTCTGGAAACACCATATATTTT
>NA|TRBV5-1|14|NA|TRBJ2-7
CASSIRDEDYEQYF
TGCGCCAGCAGCATTAGGGACGAGGACTACGAGCAGTACTTC
>TRBD1|TRBV27|14|NA|TRBJ2-7
CASSWTGNQYEQYF
TGTGCCAGCAGTTGGACAGGGAATCAGTACGAGCAGTACTTC
>TRBD2|TRBV10-3|15|NA|TRBJ2-1
CAISDETSGGQEQFF
TGTGCCATCAGTGACGAGACTAGCGGGGGTCAAGAGCAGTTCTTC
>TRBD2|TRBV4-1|17|NA|TRBJ2-7
CASSQGYSGGAVYEQYF
TGCGCCAGCAGCCAAGGATACAGCGGGGGGGCAGTATACGAGCAGTACTTC
>TRBD1|TRBV19|14|NA|TRBJ1-2
CASSSPGQRYGYTF
TGTGCCAGTAGTTCACCGGGACAGCGCTATGGCTACACCTTC
>NA|TRBV7-9|14|NA|TRBJ1-2
CASSLQGFNYGYTF
TGTGCCAGCAGCTTACAGGGGTTTAACTATGGCTACACCTTC
>TRBD2|TRBV9|18|NA|TRBJ2-2
CASSVDPSGRAGTGELFF
TGTGCCAGCAGCGTAGATCCTAGCGGGAGGGCGGGCACCGGGGAGCTGTTTTTT
>TRBD1|TRBV19|16|NA|TRBJ1-3
CASSAIDRGLGNTIYF
TGTGCCAGTAGTGCGATCGACAGGGGGCTTGGAAACACCATATATTTT
>NA|TRBV7-2|11|NA|TRBJ2-1
CASSRTGVQFF
TGTGCCAGCAGCAGAACGGGGGTGCAGTTCTTC
>TRBD1|TRBV19|13|NA|TRBJ2-1
CASSRDRWNEQFF
TGTGCCAGTAGCCGGGACAGGTGGAATGAGCAGTTCTTC
>TRBD1|TRBV6-6|14|NA|TRBJ1-1
CASRPTGGGTEAFF
TGTGCCAGCAGACCTACAGGGGGAGGGACTGAAGCTTTCTTT
>TRBD2|TRBV5-3|15|NA|TRBJ2-7
CARSLVVGLAGSPYF
TGTGCCAGAAGCTTGGTCGTGGGACTAGCGGGATCTCCGTACTTC
>NA|TRBV6-1|13|NA|TRBJ2-7
CASSEGPGNEQYF
TGTGCCAGCAGTGAAGGCCCAGGAAACGAGCAGTACTTC
>NA|TRBV7-2|14|NA|TRBJ1-1
CASSLQGSGTEAFF
TGTGCCAGCAGCCTACAGGGATCTGGCACTGAAGCTTTCTTT
>NA|TRBV4-3|15|NA|TRBJ2-1
CASSQDTRIGDEQFF
TGCGCCAGCAGCCAAGATACCCGAATCGGCGATGAGCAGTTCTTC
>TRBD1|TRBV29-1|13|few|TRBJ1-1
CSACGTTGVRAFF
TGCAGCGCTTGTGGGACGACAGGGGTAAGGGCTTTCTTT
>NA|TRBV5-1|14|NA|TRBJ2-1
CASLLDIDYNEQFF
TGCGCCAGCCTTTTGGACATAGACTACAATGAGCAGTTCTTC
>NA|TRBV5-1|13|NA|TRBJ1-1
CASSLAQNTEAFF
TGCGCCAGCAGCTTGGCACAGAACACTGAAGCTTTCTTT
>NA|TRBV7-6|14|NA|TRBJ2-1
CASSLQPQSNEQFF
TGTGCCAGCAGCCTCCAGCCGCAGTCCAATGAGCAGTTCTTC
>TRBD2|TRBV7-2|16|NA|TRBJ2-7
CASSNSGLAGVDEQYF
TGTGCCAGCAGCAACTCGGGACTAGCGGGAGTAGATGAGCAGTACTTC
>TRBD1|TRBV7-9|13|medium-sized|TRBJ1-2
CASSSGQADGYTF
TGTGCCAGCAGCTCGGGACAGGCAGATGGCTACACCTTC
>TRBD1|TRBV4-1|18|NA|TRBJ1-3
CASSQDRLRGPSGNTIYF
TGCGCCAGCAGCCAAGATCGGCTCAGGGGGCCTTCTGGAAACACCATATATTTT
>TRBD2|TRBV11-3|15|NA|TRBJ2-2
CASSRGLAGAGELFF
TGTGCCAGCAGCCGGGGACTAGCGGGAGCCGGGGAGCTGTTTTTT
>NA|TRBV6-5|14|NA|TRBJ2-1
CASSYVAGYNEQFF
TGTGCCAGCAGTTATGTTGCCGGCTACAATGAGCAGTTCTTC
>TRBD1|TRBV29-1|13|NA|TRBJ2-5
CSVGFGRGETQYF
TGCAGCGTTGGTTTCGGCAGGGGGGAGACCCAGTACTTC
>TRBD1|TRBV19|15|NA|TRBJ2-1
CASSLDRGTHNEQFF
TGTGCCAGTAGCCTAGACAGGGGCACACACAATGAGCAGTTCTTC
>NA|TRBV10-3|14|NA|TRBJ1-1
CAIKVAGANTEAFF
TGTGCCATCAAAGTAGCAGGGGCTAACACTGAAGCTTTCTTT
>TRBD2|TRBV4-2|15|NA|TRBJ2-1
CASSQGAGGPDEQFF
TGTGCCAGCAGCCAAGGAGCGGGAGGGCCGGATGAGCAGTTCTTC
>NA|TRBV7-6|13|NA|TRBJ2-4
CASSLPGANIQYF
TGTGCCAGCAGCTTACCAGGGGCAAACATTCAGTACTTC
>NA|TRBV10-1|13|NA|TRBJ2-3
CASSDRLLDTQYF
TGCGCCAGCAGTGACCGATTATTAGATACGCAGTATTTT
>NA|TRBV5-1|15|NA|TRBJ1-1
CASSLDAALVTEAFF
TGCGCCAGCAGCTTGGATGCGGCCCTGGTCACTGAAGCTTTCTTT
>NA|TRBV19|13|NA|TRBJ1-1
CASTLYLNTEAFF
TGTGCCAGTACCTTATACCTGAACACTGAAGCTTTCTTT
>TRBD1|TRBV6-5|14|NA|TRBJ2-7
CASSGSGQRYEQYF
TGTGCCAGCAGTGGGTCGGGACAGCGCTACGAGCAGTACTTC
>TRBD2|TRBV25-1|17|NA|TRBJ2-7
CASSESGLAGLVLEQYF
TGTGCCAGCAGTGAATCTGGGCTAGCGGGACTAGTTCTCGAGCAGTACTTC
>NA|TRBV6-1|16|NA|TRBJ1-6
CASSEAGGRGNSPLHF
TGTGCCAGCAGTGAAGCAGGGGGACGGGGTAATTCACCCCTCCACTTT
>NA|TRBV6-5|11|once|TRBJ1-4
CASSYAGKLFF
TGTGCCAGCAGTTACGCAGGGAAACTGTTTTTT
>NA|TRBV7-2|16|NA|TRBJ2-2
CASSLAGTLWGGELFF
TGTGCCAGCAGCTTAGCGGGAACCCTCTGGGGGGGGGAGCTGTTTTTT
>TRBD1|TRBV6-6|14|NA|TRBJ1-5
CASTRGTGNQPQHF
TGTGCCAGCACCCGCGGGACAGGCAATCAGCCCCAGCATTTT
>NA|TRBV19|14|NA|TRBJ2-5
CASSGSGTGETQYF
TGTGCCAGTAGTGGGTCAGGGACTGGGGAGACCCAGTACTTC
>NA|TRBV18|13|NA|TRBJ2-7
CASSYDSLGEQYF
TGTGCCAGCTCTTACGACAGCTTGGGGGAGCAGTACTTC
>NA|TRBV21-1|15|NA|TRBJ2-7
CASSSGTSDRYEQYF
TGTGCCAGCAGCTCAGGGACTAGCGACCGTTACGAGCAGTACTTC
>NA|TRBV6-1|17|NA|TRBJ1-4
CASSEAKATSANEKLFF
TGTGCCAGCAGTGAAGCGAAGGCCACTAGCGCTAATGAAAAACTGTTTTTT
>TRBD2|TRBV7-8|15|NA|TRBJ2-1
CASSLGISGMDEQFF
TGTGCCAGCAGCTTAGGGATTAGCGGGATGGATGAGCAGTTCTTC
>NA|TRBV7-2|12|once|TRBJ2-7
CASSLLGSEQYF
TGTGCCAGTAGCTTATTGGGGTCCGAGCAGTACTTC
>TRBD2|TRBV19|16|NA|TRBJ2-3
CASSMKAGGPRDTQYF
TGTGCCAGTAGTATGAAAGCGGGGGGACCAAGAGATACGCAGTATTTT